The 29 T cell receptor beta chains given below trace back to one sample, sequenced in a study of long-term antiretroviral therapy in people with HIV (dated by TCRdb to 2022 to 2024). The immunoSEQ hsTCRB v3.0 assay was used at survey level resolution to sequence the TRB variable region. TCRdb re-hosts the immuneACCESS table, in-frame sequences only. Its copies lack some clones; in the studies checked, an unresolved V gene accounts for under half of them, and the cause for the rest is not known. This sample lists under 45,000 clones; roughly 85% were detected once. Of the sample, approximately 4.9% is held by the ten largest clones. This specimen consisted of unsorted PBMCs, obtained 2.7 to 2.9 years before starting antiretroviral therapy. The origin of the receptors is a woman younger than 45 with HIV.

This chain connects TRBV6-1 to TRBJ1-2; D uncertain. The V gene's germline CDR1 is MNHNS and CDR2 SASEGT. V dropped 5 bases and J dropped 7 bases, with 20 bases sitting between them. CDR3 length equals 15 residues. The CDR3 region is CASSLSDVNSGGYTF. CDR3 nucleotide sequence: TGTGCCAGCAGTTTATCCGACGTGAACAGCGGTGGCTACACCTTC.

The chain combines TRBV4-1 with TRBJ2-2; 10 bases fit TRBD2. Germline CDR1 MGHRA, CDR2 YSYEKL. V was clipped by 4 bases and J by 7 bases; unmatched bases: 15. The length of the CDR3 is 18 residues. CDR3 amino acids: CASSPGSGGARVGGELFF. Here the CDR3 DNA reads TGCGCCAGCAGCCCCGGAAGCGGGGGGGCCCGGGTGGGCGGGGAGCTGTTTTTT.

V and J are TRBV19 and TRBJ1-3; D possibly corresponds to TRBD1 (5 bases). V gave up 6 bases and J gave up 0 bases, with 12 bases separating them. The CDR3 has 15 amino acids. Germline V gene sequence: CDR1 LNHDA, CDR2 SQIVND (reference sequence). This CDR3 is CASSTTGFSGNTIYF. The CDR3 DNA follows: TGTGCCAGTAGCACCACAGGATTCTCTGGAAACACCATATATTTT.

This chain links TRBV7-2 with TRBJ1-6; 7 bases are a match to TRBD1. V was clipped by 5 bases and J by 7 bases; unmatched bases: 5. The CDR3 extends over 14 amino acids. Germline loops: CDR1 SGHTA, CDR2 FQGNSA. As DNA, the CDR3 is TGTGCCAGCAGCGCGCAGGGGGTGAATTCACCCCTCCACTTT. This sequence encodes CASSAQGVNSPLHF.

CDR3 sequence: CAITLGKDTEAFF. CDR3 sequence (DNA): TGTGCCATCACCCTAGGGAAAGACACTGAAGCTTTCTTT. The rearrangement joins TRBV10-3 to TRBJ1-1, with no clear D. Germline V lookup: CDR1 ENHRY, CDR2 SYGVKD. V shed 7 bases and J shed 3 bases, with 12 bases lying between them. The CDR3 spans 13 residues.

The chain couples TRBV7-2 to TRBJ1-4, with 10 bases identical to TRBD1. The V segment lost 3 bases and the J segment 8 bases; nucleotides outside the gene matches: 3. The V gene's germline CDR1 is SGHTA and CDR2 FQGNSA. This CDR3 is 14 amino acids long. CDR3 sequence: CASSLTGGWEKLFF. The CDR3, as DNA: TGTGCCAGCAGCTTGACAGGGGGCTGGGAAAAACTGTTTTTT.

V is TRBV19 and J is TRBJ2-1; D gene ambiguous. Germline V gene sequence: CDR1 LNHDA, CDR2 SQIVND (reference sequence). V shed 5 bases and J shed 0 bases, with 8 bases lying between them. The CDR3 totals 14 residues. The CDR3 sequence is CASSSGSSYNEQFF. DNA of the CDR3: TGTGCCAGTAGTTCTGGCAGCTCCTACAATGAGCAGTTCTTC.

The chain employs TRBV5-6 and TRBJ2-3, with 8 bases fitting TRBD1. The CDR3 totals 17 residues. J gave up 3 bases and V 4 bases, and 13 bases lay outside the gene matches. Germline V CDR1 and CDR2: SGHDT, YYEEEE. The CDR3 nucleotides read TGTGCCAGCAGCCCCCCTTTGGACAGGGTGTCTACAGATACGCAGTATTTT. Translated, it gives CASSPPLDRVSTDTQYF.

V gene TRBV9 combines with J gene TRBJ2-2, with D possibly TRBD1 on 6 matching bases. The germline gives CDR1 SGDLS, CDR2 YYNGEE. CDR3 length equals 15 residues. Trimming took off 0 bases at V and 6 bases at J, with 12 bases between the two ends. CDR3: CASSVASQGSGELFF. The CDR3 bases are TGTGCCAGCAGCGTAGCTTCGCAGGGGTCCGGGGAGCTGTTTTTT.

This clone is a singleton in its sample. The CDR3 spells CASSLTFLPGNTIYF. Here the CDR3 DNA reads TGCGCCAGCAGCTTGACGTTTCTACCTGGAAACACCATATATTTT. The chain links TRBV5-1 to TRBJ1-3; D gene ambiguous. Trimming took 1 base from V and 2 from J, leaving 10 bases between them. Germline V lookup: CDR1 SGHRS, CDR2 YFSETQ. The CDR3 contains 15 residues.

The chain is built from TRBV5-8 and TRBJ1-6; D gene unclear. Per the germline V gene, CDR1 is SGHTS and CDR2 is YDEGEE. V was clipped by 4 bases and J by 8 bases, with 10 bases between them. CDR3 length: 13 amino acids. The CDR3 coding sequence is TGTGCCAGCAGCCAGAGGCTCGATTCACCCCTCCACTTT. This codes for CASSQRLDSPLHF.

V is TRBV12-5 and J is TRBJ1-5, with D unclear. The CDR3 is made up of 14 amino acids. Trimming took 1 base from V and 5 from J, leaving 9 bases between them. Per the germline V gene, CDR1 is LGHNT and CDR2 is FRNRAP. CDR3 region: CASGLGWGYQPQHF. The CDR3 bases are TGTGCTAGTGGTTTGGGCTGGGGTTATCAGCCCCAGCATTTT.

The rearrangement uses TRBV27 and TRBJ1-2; D remains ambiguous. V lost 6 bases to trimming and J lost 5 bases, with 19 bases between them. CDR1 and CDR2 (germline): MNHEY, SMNVEV (reference sequence). The CDR3 is made up of 15 amino acids. The CDR3 region has the DNA TGTGCCAGCAGACTACAAGGACTGGGCCCATATGGCTACACCTTC. Translated, it gives CASRLQGLGPYGYTF.

The V and J genes are TRBV27 and TRBJ1-2, with D unclear. In germline, CDR1 is MNHEY, CDR2 SMNVEV (reference sequence). This CDR3 region has 13 residues. V shed 3 bases and J shed 1 base, with 6 bases lying between them. This CDR3 is CASSFQSNYGYTF. The CDR3 coding sequence is TGTGCCAGCAGTTTCCAGAGTAACTATGGCTACACCTTC.

The chain has TRBV5-1 and TRBJ2-3; D unclear. The germline gives CDR1 SGHRS, CDR2 YFSETQ. CDR3 length: 15 amino acids. V gave up 9 bases and J gave up 0 bases, with 17 bases separating them. The CDR3 spells CATNRYPASTDTQYF. The CDR3 DNA sequence: TGCGCCACCAACCGTTACCCCGCGAGCACAGATACGCAGTATTTT.

The V gene is TRBV7-9, the J gene TRBJ2-5, with 11 bases fitting TRBD2. CDR1 is SEHNR, CDR2 FQNEAQ, per germline (reference sequence). J lost 5 bases, V lost 4 bases, and 6 bases had no gene match. The CDR3 runs 15 residues. The chain's CDR3 is CASSSRLAGRETQYF. The CDR3 bases are TGTGCCAGCAGCTCTCGACTAGCGGGGAGGGAGACCCAGTACTTC.

V is TRBV2 and J is TRBJ2-7; TRBD1 might be the D (5 bases). V was shortened by 4 bases and J by 2 bases, with 18 bases between the two germline ends. CDR3 length: 16 residues. Germline values: CDR1 SNHLY, CDR2 FYNNEI. The CDR3: CASSARTIEAPYEQYF. CDR3 DNA: TGTGCCAGCAGTGCCAGGACAATTGAAGCACCCTACGAGCAGTACTTC.

This rearrangement joins TRBV10-3 to TRBJ1-3; a possible D gene is TRBD1 (5 bases). Trimming took off 3 bases at V and 0 bases at J, with 21 bases between the two ends. In germline, CDR1 is ENHRY, CDR2 SYGVKD. The CDR3 is 19 amino acids. The CDR3 coding sequence is TGTGCCATCAGTGACCCGGGACTTCCCGCTTCCTCCTCTGGAAACACCATATATTTT. It is translated as CAISDPGLPASSSGNTIYF.

V gene TRBV5-5 combines with J gene TRBJ2-7, with TRBD1 as a possible D gene (6 bases). Trimming stripped 5 bases from V and 3 bases from J, with 18 bases between. Germline loops: CDR1 SGHKS, CDR2 YYEKEE (reference sequence). CDR3 length: 15 residues. CDR3 loop: CASRSGTRTSYEQYV. The DNA for the CDR3 is TGTGCCAGCAGATCCGGGACACGTACCAGCTACGAGCAGTACGTC.

CDR3 sequence: CASSKGTGLEGYEQYV. DNA for the CDR3: TGTGCCAGCAGCAAGGGGACAGGACTTGAAGGCTACGAGCAGTACGTC. The rearrangement uses TRBV5-6 and TRBJ2-7; 8 bases are a match to TRBD1. Trimming at V came to 4 bases and at J to 3 bases, leaving 12 bases not matched to a gene. The CDR3 contains 16 residues. Germline CDR1 SGHDT, CDR2 YYEEEE.

The chain joins TRBV5-6 to TRBJ1-2, with 7 bases matching TRBD1. The germline V gene has CDR1 SGHDT and CDR2 YYEEEE. Trimming took 5 bases from V and 3 from J; bases not matched to a gene: 7. This CDR3 contains 14 residues. The CDR3: CASSTGAMDYGYTF. CDR3 in DNA: TGTGCCAGCAGTACAGGGGCAATGGACTATGGCTACACCTTC.

This chain uses TRBV6-6 with TRBJ1-5; 9 bases map to TRBD1. CDR3 length equals 14 residues. The V segment lost 6 bases and the J segment 3 bases; nucleotides outside the gene matches: 3. Germline CDR1 reads MNHNY; CDR2 reads SVGAGI (reference sequence). The CDR3 region has the DNA TGTGCCAGCAGGGACAGGGGATTCAATCAGCCCCAGCATTTT. Its protein product is CASRDRGFNQPQHF.

This CDR3 reads CASRNVRGGVNTEAFF. The CDR3 DNA reads as TGTGCCAGTAGAAACGTCCGGGGAGGGGTAAACACTGAAGCTTTCTTT. The rearrangement joins TRBV19 to TRBJ1-1; possible D gene TRBD1, 5 bases. The CDR3 loop spans 16 amino acids. The germline V gene encodes CDR1 LNHDA and CDR2 SQIVND (reference sequence). V lost 6 bases to trimming and J lost 2 bases, with 19 bases between them. Based on the CDR3 plus reference TRBV19 and TRBJ1-1, the full variable domain is DGGITQSPKYLFRKEGQNVTLSCEQNLNHDAMYWYRQDPGQGLRLIYYSQIVNDFQKGDIAEGYSVSREKKESFPLTVTSAQKNPTAFYLCASRNVRGGVNTEAFFGQGTRLTVV.

The chain combines TRBV7-8 with TRBJ2-3; possibly TRBD1 or TRBD2 for D (5 bases each). Germline CDR1 reads SGHVS; CDR2 reads FQNEAQ. Deletions cut 4 bases from V and 0 bases from J, with 20 bases between. There are 18 residues in the CDR3. This chain's CDR3 is CASSSSLSGTGSTDTQYF. As DNA, the CDR3 is TGTGCCAGCAGCTCGTCGCTCTCAGGGACGGGAAGCACAGATACGCAGTATTTT.

This chain uses TRBV5-1 with TRBJ1-2; maybe TRBD1 (5 bases). The V and J ends lost 0 bases and 7 bases respectively, with 16 bases between them. The CDR3 runs to 15 residues. Germline V gene sequence: CDR1 SGHRS, CDR2 YFSETQ. Written as DNA, the CDR3 is TGCGCCAGCAGCTTGGTGGGTGGGACCTCGTCTGGCTACACCTTC. Residues: CASSLVGGTSSGYTF.

About this clone itself: Other DNA sequences in this sample translate to the same CDR3. The chain is built from TRBV29-1 and TRBJ2-5; possibly TRBD1 for D (6 bases). The CDR3 covers 11 residues. Germline V CDR1 and CDR2: SQVTM, ANQGSEA. The CDR3 DNA follows: TGCAGGGTGGCAGGGGTAGAGACCCAGTACTTC. Its protein is CRVAGVETQYF.

The table lists this clone with a few counts. The chain joins TRBV6-1 to TRBJ2-7; TRBD1 agrees at 8 bases. After removal of 3 bases from V and 1 base from J, the junction contained 2 bases not matched to a gene. Germline values: CDR1 MNHNS, CDR2 SASEGT. The CDR3 runs to 14 residues. CDR3 in amino acids: CASSDQGASYEQYF. In DNA form, the CDR3 reads TGTGCCAGCAGTGATCAGGGGGCATCCTACGAGCAGTACTTC.

The rearrangement uses TRBV4-2 and TRBJ2-1; D gene uncertain. The CDR3 is 12 residues long. Per the germline V gene, CDR1 is LGHNA and CDR2 is YNFKEQ. V shed 1 base and J shed 6 bases, with 4 bases lying between them. The CDR3: CASSQVGNEQFF. The CDR3 nucleotides are TGTGCCAGCAGCCAAGTGGGCAATGAGCAGTTCTTC.

This clone was observed a single time. This chain uses TRBV2 with TRBJ2-5, with TRBD2 identical over 10 bases. Germline assignment: CDR1 SNHLY and CDR2 FYNNEI. The CDR3 loop spans 13 amino acids. The ends lost 7 bases at V and 5 bases at J; junction bases unmatched: 4. The CDR3 DNA is TGTGCCAGCATGCAGCGGGGGGGCGAGACCCAGTACTTC. Its protein product is CASMQRGGETQYF.